This T cell receptor beta chain derives from a study of immunodeficiency (dated by TCRdb to the late 2010s). Looking at the study overall: The repertoires were analyzed to search for VDJ recombination defects and oligoclonality.

Measured from the cysteine to the phenylalanine, the CDR3 is 13 residues long. Solely the CDR3 DNA is kept, with 39 bases framed from the first base. CDR1 and CDR2, looked up from the germline V gene (reference sequence), are SGHKS and YYEKEE. The V end loses 6 bases and the J end loses 5 bases, and a stretch of 11 bases separates them. Genomic DNA was extracted using the QIAamp DNA Blood Mini Kit and was submitted for immunoSEQ repertoire analysis. A standard quantity of genomic DNA template was used for amplification of CDR3 regions by multiplex PCR. The PCR products underwent sequencing on an Illumina platform. The authors processed their data as follows. Alignment of sequences to a reference was performed, and V, D and J gene definitions were taken from IMGT. To get rid of PCR and sequencing errors, closely related sequences were merged using a nearest-neighbor clustering algorithm. V, D and J usage in productive unique and total sequences was analyzed using ImmunoSEQ Analyzer tools and R version 3.6.1. TCRdb's version of the immuneACCESS table is confined to in-frame rearrangements and falls short of the full clone set. An unresolved V gene accounts for under half of the shortfall where checked; the remainder is of unknown origin. V and J calls and clone size follow that table, whereas D and trimming were derived from the DNA. In all, the sample holds approximately 2,300 clones, and 88% of those were seen once. The top ten clones comprise roughly 8.5% of the sample.

Study-level results and caveats: In entropy comparisons, n=3 (open circles) was shown for patients versus healthy controls, and a thymic development effect was only suggested as possible. Based on top-100 and total clonotype frequencies, severe oligoclonality showed up in patient CD8+ T cells, whereas patient CD4+ T cells did not show severe oligoclonality. V-J pairing and productive entropy of CD4+ T cells appeared to be similar between patients and controls.

In regard to this clone: This receptor's antigen is unknown. There are no base qualities to consult, and no much larger clone falls within one base.

Fewer naive CD4 and especially CD8 T cells, with expanded effector memory subpopulations, were found in the patients. CD3+CD4+ T cells were sorted from fresh PBMCs before TCR sequencing. This chain joins TRBV5-5 to TRBJ2-2; the D gene is perhaps TRBD1, on 6 matching bases. The TCR originated in a girl aged 10 to 17 with POLD1 deficiency. The sample comprised CD4+ T cells from blood. In nucleotides, the sequence is TGTGCCAGCATCAGGGGAGAGACCGGGGAGCTGTTTTTT. This gives the protein CASIRGETGELFF.